This TCR beta chain stems from a study of identical twins. Study conclusions and caveats: Insertion counts were lower in abundant cord blood beta clonotypes, a trend that memory repertoires did not show. Invariant T cells like MAIT and iNKT could partly confound the zero-insertion analyses.

At least ten counts were recorded for this clonotype. No antigen is known for it. Template switching added a universal primer binding site, and final cDNA carried unique molecular identifiers. One entry per CDR3 protein results from TCRdb running MiXCR on the 5' RACE reads. The repertoire holds some 500,000 distinct CDR3 sequences, roughly a fifth seen once, with roughly 0.9% in the top ten. CDR3 length equals 16 residues. J gave up 0 bases and V 0 bases, and 3 bases lay outside the gene matches. Germline V gives CDR1 SGHRS, CDR2 YFSETQ. This sample also appeared in a second study, on T cells expressing NK-cell markers. That investigation notes: In four donors, dominant clonotypes made up roughly 25-60.1% of CD3+CD56-NKG2C+ cells.

The TCR sequence derives from a woman aged 18-29 years in good health. The sample was CD4+ T cells sorted from blood. The chain joins TRBV5-1 to TRBJ2-3; the match to TRBD2 covers 8 bases. This CDR3 reads CASSLVTSASTDTQYF. CDR3 nucleotides: TGCGCCAGCAGCTTGGTGACTAGCGCGAGCACAGATACGCAGTATTTT.